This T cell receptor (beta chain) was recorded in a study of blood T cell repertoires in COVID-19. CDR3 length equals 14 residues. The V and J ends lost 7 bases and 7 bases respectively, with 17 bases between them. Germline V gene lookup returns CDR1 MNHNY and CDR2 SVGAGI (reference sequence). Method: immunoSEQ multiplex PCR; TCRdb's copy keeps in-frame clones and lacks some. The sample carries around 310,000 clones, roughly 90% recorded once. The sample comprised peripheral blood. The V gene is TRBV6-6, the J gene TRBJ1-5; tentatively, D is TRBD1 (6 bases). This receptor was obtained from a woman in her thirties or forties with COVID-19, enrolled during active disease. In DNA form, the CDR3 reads TGTGCCAGCAACCCTGGGCTTGGGGGCCAGCCCCAGCATTTT. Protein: CASNPGLGGQPQHF.